The 28 T cell receptor beta chains below all came from one sample that was sequenced in a study of blood T cell repertoires in COVID-19. The repertoire was sequenced with immunoSEQ multiplex PCR; TCRdb's copy has only in-frame clones and lacks some. Of some 190,000 clones listed, approximately 84% are singletons. The source material was peripheral blood. The origin of the receptors is a woman in her sixties or seventies with active or convalescent COVID-19.

With regard to this clone: Other DNA sequences in this sample translate to the same CDR3. This chain joins TRBV19 and TRBJ1-2; TRBD1 aligns across 9 bases. The ends lost 3 bases at V and 2 bases at J; junction bases unmatched: 1. This CDR3 comprises 14 residues. Germline CDR1 is LNHDA and CDR2 is SQIVND (reference sequence). CDR3 DNA: TGTGCCAGTAGTATCGACAGGGGGAACTATGGCTACACCTTC. Its protein product is CASSIDRGNYGYTF. Combining the CDR3 with reference TRBV19 and TRBJ1-2 gives the whole variable domain DGGITQSPKYLFRKEGQNVTLSCEQNLNHDAMYWYRQDPGQGLRLIYYSQIVNDFQKGDIAEGYSVSREKKESFPLTVTSAQKNPTAFYLCASSIDRGNYGYTFGSGTRLTVV.

This clone was counted a single time. This chain uses TRBV6-5 with TRBJ2-1; D might be TRBD2 (6 bases). V was pared by 6 bases and J by 10 bases, with 22 bases between. Germline-derived CDR1 and CDR2 are MNHEY and SVGAGI. The CDR3 totals 15 residues. The CDR3 sequence: CASRTTGTRRQEQFF. CDR3 in DNA: TGTGCCAGCAGGACCACCGGGACTCGACGCCAAGAGCAGTTCTTC.

In the case of this clone: The junction departs from germline at one end; a sequencing error may be responsible. The CDR3 nucleotides read TGTGCCAGCACGCTGGACAGTCCGAATGGGCAGTTCTTC. The encoded protein is CASTLDSPNGQFF. V gene TRBV28 combines with J gene TRBJ2-1, with a weak D call TRBD1 (6 bases). Germline V lookup: CDR1 MDHEN, CDR2 SYDVKM. The CDR3 loop spans 13 amino acids.

This clone has a handful of counts. The rearrangement joins TRBV27 to TRBJ2-7; a weak D match, TRBD2 (5 bases). The ends were cut back, 4 bases at V and 8 bases at J, with 18 bases in the middle. This CDR3 comprises 14 residues. In germline, CDR1 is MNHEY, CDR2 SMNVEV (reference sequence). As DNA, the CDR3 is TGTGCCAGCAGTTCCCGCTTGGGAGTGATAAAGCAGTACTTC. Residues: CASSSRLGVIKQYF.

The rearrangement links TRBV15 to TRBJ1-4; D is ambiguous. This CDR3 has 16 amino acids. V was trimmed by 4 bases and J by 9 bases, leaving 21 bases between them. The V gene's germline CDR1 is LNHNV and CDR2 YYDKDF (reference sequence). For the CDR3, the DNA is TGTGCCACCAGCACCTCAGAGATAGCCCCGATTAAAAAACTGTTTTTT. This codes for CATSTSEIAPIKKLFF.

V gene TRBV24-1 combines with J gene TRBJ1-1; unclear D gene. From germline, CDR1 is KGHDR and CDR2 SFDVKD. Trimming stripped 2 bases from V and 1 base from J, with 7 bases between. The CDR3 has 14 amino acids. The CDR3 is CATSDSTENTEAFF. The CDR3 DNA sequence: TGTGCCACCAGTGATTCCACAGAGAACACTGAAGCTTTCTTT.

The rearrangement uses TRBV5-1 and TRBJ2-1; 12 bases align to TRBD2. The trim removed 2 bases at V and 8 bases at J, leaving 11 bases unmatched. The CDR3 contains 17 residues. CDR1 and CDR2 (germline): SGHRS, YFSETQ. CDR3 region: CASSFGLAGGPSDEQFF. In DNA form, the CDR3 reads TGCGCCAGCAGCTTTGGTCTAGCGGGAGGGCCTTCGGATGAGCAGTTCTTC.

The chain recombines TRBV28 with TRBJ1-2, with 9 bases aligning to TRBD1. V shed 7 bases and J 3 bases; nucleotides not matched to a gene: 12. Per germline, CDR1 MDHEN and CDR2 SYDVKM. The CDR3 sequence is 16 residues long. The CDR3, as DNA: TGTGCCAGCACCTTCCCGGGGACAGGGAGTGACTATGGCTACACCTTC. Translating gives CASTFPGTGSDYGYTF.

This chain links TRBV5-1 with TRBJ2-2; D unclear. V was cut by 4 bases and J by 4 bases, with 14 bases left in between. The CDR3 runs to 15 residues. Germline lookup yields CDR1 SGHRS and CDR2 YFSETQ. The CDR3 bases are TGCGCCAGCAGCCCAACCGACGCAGGCACCGGGGAGCTGTTTTTT. Its translation: CASSPTDAGTGELFF. Based on the CDR3 plus reference TRBV5-1 and TRBJ2-2, the full variable domain is KAGVTQTPRYLIKTRGQQVTLSCSPISGHRSVSWYQQTPGQGLQFLFEYFSETQRNKGNFPGRFSGRQFSNSRSEMNVSTLELGDSALYLCASSPTDAGTGELFFGEGSRLTVL.

The rearrangement links TRBV6-1 to TRBJ1-4, with D tentatively TRBD1 (6 bases). From germline, CDR1 is MNHNS and CDR2 SASEGT. With 4 bases removed from V and 2 bases from J, the gap between germline ends came to 20 bases. The CDR3 spans 18 residues. In DNA, the CDR3 is TGTGCCAGCAGTGTAACCGTGGGGGGGGCCGGCACTAATGAAAAACTGTTTTTT. Translating it yields CASSVTVGGAGTNEKLFF.

The genes are TRBV6-6 and TRBJ2-1; 7 bases line up with TRBD2. Unmatched junction bases numbered 6, after V lost 5 bases and J lost 2 bases. The CDR3 covers 15 residues. Germline loops: CDR1 MNHNY, CDR2 SVGAGI (reference sequence). DNA of the CDR3: TGTGCCAGCAGTACCAGCGGGATTGCCTACAATGAGCAGTTCTTC. Its protein is CASSTSGIAYNEQFF.

The V gene is TRBV9, the J gene TRBJ1-4, with D unclear. The CDR3 sequence is 12 residues long. V lost 7 bases, J lost 4 bases, and 8 bases lay in between. Germline CDR1 reads SGDLS; CDR2 reads YYNGEE. The CDR3 DNA is TGTGCCAGCGGGTCGGGTAATGAAAAACTGTTTTTT. It translates to CASGSGNEKLFF.

This sequence joins TRBV19 and TRBJ1-1; tentative D call: TRBD1 (5 bases). The V end lost 7 bases, the J end lost 5 bases, and 14 bases lay between the germline ends. CDR1 is LNHDA and CDR2 is SQIVND in the germline V gene (reference sequence). The CDR3 runs to 13 residues. CDR3 nucleotide sequence: TGTGCCAGTACCACGGGGGGGTGGACTGAAGCTTTCTTT. It encodes CASTTGGWTEAFF.

This chain uses TRBV29-1 with TRBJ2-3, with TRBD1 identical over 7 bases. CDR1 and CDR2 (germline): SQVTM, ANQGSEA. After removal of 3 bases from V and 4 bases from J, the junction contained 4 bases not matched to a gene. The CDR3 length is 13 residues. The CDR3 reads CSVDRGQSDTQYF. The CDR3 DNA reads TGCAGCGTTGATAGGGGGCAATCAGATACGCAGTATTTT.

This sequence joins TRBV7-9 and TRBJ2-3; 11 bases match TRBD2. This CDR3 is 16 amino acids long. Germline V gene sequence: CDR1 SEHNR, CDR2 FQNEAQ (reference sequence). Unmatched junction bases numbered 6, after V lost 7 bases and J lost 0 bases. In DNA form, the CDR3 reads TGTGCCAGCACCTCGGGACTAGCGGCAAGCACAGATACGCAGTATTTT. This encodes CASTSGLAASTDTQYF.

The chain has TRBV5-1 and TRBJ2-3; D gene ambiguous. The CDR3 is made up of 13 amino acids. Trimming shortened V by 2 bases and J by 4 bases, and 8 bases separated the two germline ends. Germline values: CDR1 SGHRS, CDR2 YFSETQ. The CDR3 nucleotides are TGCGCCAGCAGCTTCGTCCTCTCAGATACGCAGTATTTT. Translated, it gives CASSFVLSDTQYF.

This clone was detected once. The chain combines TRBV7-6 with TRBJ2-7; D remains ambiguous. V gave up 1 base and J gave up 2 bases, with 12 bases separating them. From germline, CDR1 is SGHVS and CDR2 FNYEAQ. This CDR3 comprises 15 residues. Written as DNA, the CDR3 is TGTGCCAGCAGCTTAGAACCCGGGTCCACCTACGAGCAGTACTTC. Residues: CASSLEPGSTYEQYF.

V is TRBV7-9 and J is TRBJ2-1; 8 nucleotides align to TRBD1. Germline CDR1 is SEHNR and CDR2 is FQNEAQ (reference sequence). The V segment lost 5 bases and the J segment 4 bases; nucleotides outside the gene matches: 10. The length of the CDR3 is 16 residues. CDR3 region: CASSTRQGQPYNEQFF. CDR3 bases: TGTGCCAGCAGCACCCGACAGGGGCAACCTTACAATGAGCAGTTCTTC. The variable domain in full, completed from reference TRBV7-9 and TRBJ2-1, reads DTGVSQNPRHKITKRGQNVTFRCDPISEHNRLYWYRQTLGQGPEFLTYFQNEAQLEKSRLLSDRFSAERPKGSFSTLEIQRTEQGDSAMYLCASSTRQGQPYNEQFFGPGTRLTVL.

The chain links TRBV5-6 to TRBJ1-1, with no clear D. CDR1 SGHDT and CDR2 YYEEEE come from the germline V gene. This CDR3 has 15 amino acids. With 0 bases removed from V and 0 bases from J, the gap between germline ends came to 9 bases. The CDR3 DNA is TGTGCCAGCAGCTTGGAACAGCTCATGAACACTGAAGCTTTCTTT. This sequence encodes CASSLEQLMNTEAFF.

A word on this clone: Other nucleotide sequences from this sample produce the same CDR3. V and J are TRBV5-6 and TRBJ1-5; possibly TRBD1 for D (5 bases). The germline CDR1 and CDR2 sequences are SGHDT and YYEEEE. There are 13 residues in the CDR3. Deletions cut 4 bases from V and 4 bases from J, with 9 bases between. This chain's CDR3 is CASSLRGNQPQHF. The DNA of the CDR3 is TGTGCCAGCAGCCTCCGGGGGAATCAGCCCCAGCATTTT.

This clone was seen once. The chain links TRBV19 to TRBJ2-2; the D gene is possibly TRBD1 (6 bases). CDR1 is LNHDA, CDR2 SQIVND, per germline (reference sequence). Trimming left V 10 bases short and J 0 bases short, with 12 bases between. The CDR3 extends over 14 amino acids. The CDR3 DNA reads TGTGCCACCCTAAGGGGGTCGAACACCGGGGAGCTGTTTTTT. This encodes CATLRGSNTGELFF.

The rearrangement links TRBV27 to TRBJ2-1; 9 bases line up with TRBD2. Germline CDR1 and CDR2: MNHEY and SMNVEV (reference sequence). This CDR3 has 15 amino acids. The V segment lost 6 bases and the J segment 7 bases; nucleotides outside the gene matches: 10. The CDR3 DNA sequence: TGTGCCAGCAGCCGACCGGCTAGCGGGATTAATGAGCAGTTCTTC. Protein product: CASSRPASGINEQFF.

The V and J genes are TRBV10-2 and TRBJ2-3, with D possibly being TRBD1 (5 bases). The CDR3 consists of 14 residues. Germline V CDR1 and CDR2: WSHSY, SAAADI. The V end lost 4 bases, the J end lost 2 bases, and 10 bases lay between the germline ends. The CDR3 DNA reads as TGCGCCAGCAGTGGGGGCAGGAACACAGATACGCAGTATTTT. Its translation: CASSGGRNTDTQYF.

V is TRBV11-3 and J is TRBJ1-1; TRBD1 agrees at 10 bases. With 5 bases clipped from V and 0 bases from J, the junction kept 12 bases outside the gene matches. Germline V CDR1 and CDR2: SGHNT, YENEEA. This CDR3 is 18 amino acids long. CDR3 sequence: CASSQYQDRGLMNTEAFF. CDR3 nucleotides: TGTGCCAGCAGCCAATATCAGGACAGGGGGTTGATGAACACTGAAGCTTTCTTT.

The chain employs TRBV28 and TRBJ1-6; TRBD1 matches 7 bases. In germline, CDR1 is MDHEN, CDR2 SYDVKM. The CDR3 runs 14 residues. J lost 8 bases, V lost 4 bases, and 5 bases had no gene match. This CDR3 is CASSYYRGYSPLHF. CDR3 nucleotide sequence: TGTGCCAGCAGTTATTACAGGGGCTATTCACCCCTCCACTTT.

The rearrangement uses TRBV5-4 and TRBJ2-3; 8 nucleotides agree with TRBD2. V gave up 6 bases and J gave up 2 bases; unmatched junction bases: 11. The CDR3 is made up of 16 amino acids. Germline V gives CDR1 SGHNT, CDR2 YYREEE (reference sequence). DNA of the CDR3: TGTGCCAGCAACATATTTAGCGGGACCGTCACAGATACGCAGTATTTT. This sequence encodes CASNIFSGTVTDTQYF. Full variable domain (missing parts from reference TRBV5-4 and TRBJ2-3): ETGVTQSPTHLIKTRGQQVTLRCSSQSGHNTVSWYQQALGQGPQFIFQYYREEENGRGNFPPRFSGLQFPNYSSELNVNALELDDSALYLCASNIFSGTVTDTQYFGPGTRLTVL.

The chain uses TRBV7-8 and TRBJ2-5, with unresolved D. The CDR3 consists of 15 residues. Germline loops: CDR1 SGHVS, CDR2 FQNEAQ. V dropped 5 bases and J dropped 5 bases, with 18 bases sitting between them. The CDR3 coding sequence is TGTGCCAGCAGCCCGTCGACTGGCCACGGGGAGACCCAGTACTTC. Translation gives CASSPSTGHGETQYF.

This chain links TRBV9 with TRBJ2-3; D may be TRBD2 (6 bases). CDR3 length: 13 residues. Germline-derived CDR1 and CDR2 are SGDLS and YYNGEE. V was cut by 7 bases and J by 2 bases, with 11 bases left in between. CDR3 protein: CASAPSATDTQYF. For the CDR3, the DNA is TGTGCCAGCGCCCCTAGCGCCACAGATACGCAGTATTTT.